Listed below are T cell receptor beta chains from one sample, sequenced in a study of low-dose radiotherapy and immunotherapy resistance in tumors. TCRdb called the reads again in MiXCR, with one record for every CDR3 protein. The data show roughly 76,000 distinct CDR3 sequences, around 18% seen once. The sample in question was PBMCs, obtained before treatment. Source of these receptors: a male donor with prostate cancer. CDR3s include the opening cysteine and the closing phenylalanine or tryptophan. The D gene is left open where the match is weak. A row's size may be missing; if present it is once, few, many or a size class.

size	V	J	D	length	CDR3	DNA
many	TRBV11-2	TRBJ1-1	NA	13	CASSLQSNTEAFF	TGTGCCAGCAGCTTACAGTCGAACACTGAAGCTTTCTTT
many	TRBV6-5	TRBJ1-5	NA	13	CASTSLPGQPQHF	TGTGCCAGCACCTCCCTGCCGGGCCAGCCCCAGCATTTT
many	TRBV3-1	TRBJ1-2	TRBD1	15	CASSPSSQGPDGYTF	TGTGCCAGCAGCCCCTCGTCACAGGGGCCCGATGGCTACACCTTC
NA	TRBV9	TRBJ2-2	TRBD2	17	CARTSGGGTAATGELFF	TGTGCCAGGACTAGCGGGGGGGGAACAGCAGCCACCGGGGAGCTGTTTTTT
many	TRBV6-1	TRBJ1-5	TRBD1	15	CASSAQGQRNQPQHF	TGTGCCAGCAGTGCCCAGGGACAGCGCAATCAGCCCCAGCATTTT
many	TRBV23-1	TRBJ2-7	NA	17	CASSQSKVRNEFYEQYF	TGCGCCAGCAGTCAATCGAAGGTGAGAAACGAGTTCTACGAGCAGTACTTC
many	TRBV20-1	TRBJ1-6	TRBD1	13	CSAPLQGGSPLHF	TGCAGTGCTCCCTTGCAGGGGGGTTCACCCCTCCACTTT
many	TRBV5-1	TRBJ2-7	TRBD2	19	CASSVGGTSGGARTYEQYF	TGCGCCAGCAGCGTAGGGGGGACTAGCGGGGGGGCGAGGACCTACGAGCAGTACTTC
many	TRBV29-1	TRBJ2-6	NA	14	CSVESGSGANVLTF	TGCAGCGTTGAATCGGGTTCCGGGGCCAACGTCCTGACTTTC
many	TRBV29-1	TRBJ1-1	NA	12	CSVVPRDTEAFF	TGCAGCGTTGTCCCCAGGGACACTGAAGCTTTCTTT
many	TRBV2	TRBJ2-5	TRBD2	15	CASSAQGRGGETQYF	TGTGCCAGCAGTGCTCAAGGGAGGGGTGGAGAGACCCAGTACTTC
many	TRBV5-5	TRBJ1-2	TRBD1	16	CASTTLTGTAFYGYTF	TGTGCCAGCACCACCCTCACGGGGACAGCCTTTTATGGCTACACCTTC
many	TRBV5-1	TRBJ2-3	TRBD2	15	CASSLALAGGDTQYF	TGCGCCAGCAGCTTGGCTCTAGCGGGAGGGGATACGCAGTATTTT
many	TRBV7-9	TRBJ2-3	NA	13	CASSPTLTDTQYF	TGTGCCAGCAGCCCCACCCTCACAGATACGCAGTATTTT
NA	TRBV5-1	TRBJ2-7	TRBD2	15	CASRLGLAESYEQYF	TGCGCCTCAAGACTTGGGCTAGCGGAATCCTACGAGCAGTACTTC
many	TRBV3-1	TRBJ1-2	NA	16	CASSQVAGTVNYGYTF	TGTGCCAGCAGCCAAGTCGCCGGGACGGTGAACTATGGCTACACCTTC
many	TRBV30	TRBJ1-4	NA	16	CAWSVSLGHEREKLFF	TGTGCCTGGAGTGTATCTCTTGGACACGAGAGAGAAAAACTGTTTTTT
many	TRBV7-6	TRBJ2-1	TRBD2	17	CASSPRLAGGPYNEQFF	TGTGCCAGCAGCCCCCGGCTAGCGGGGGGGCCTTACAATGAGCAGTTCTTC
NA	TRBV5-3	TRBJ1-2	NA	15	CASSLVGTGSYGYTF	TGTGCCAGCAGCTTGGTGGGTACAGGATCCTATGGCTACACCTTC
many	TRBV6-5	TRBJ2-3	TRBD2	15	CASSPPGLGTDTQYF	TGTGCCAGCAGTCCCCCCGGACTAGGCACAGATACGCAGTATTTT
many	TRBV29-1	TRBJ2-5	NA	14	CSGRRDTNVGTQYF	TGCAGCGGACGCCGGGACACCAATGTCGGGACCCAGTACTTC
many	TRBV5-5	TRBJ2-5	TRBD2	14	CASSNGLVRETQYF	TGTGCCAGCAGCAACGGACTAGTTCGGGAGACCCAGTACTTC
NA	TRBV9	TRBJ2-3	TRBD2	16	CASSVTARGGEDTQYF	TGTGCCAGCAGCGTGACGGCGCGGGGGGGCGAGGATACGCAGTATTTT
NA	TRBV11-2	TRBJ2-7	TRBD2	16	CASRRTSGGAFEKQYF	TGTGCCAGCAGGCGGACTAGCGGAGGAGCTTTCGAAAAGCAGTACTTC
many	TRBV19	TRBJ2-3	TRBD1	16	CASSISDRPRADTQYF	TGTGCCAGTAGTATCTCGGACAGGCCCCGTGCAGATACGCAGTATTTT
many	TRBV6-2/TRBV6-3	TRBJ2-3	TRBD2	16	CASSDISGTRTDTQYF	TGTGCCAGCAGTGATATTAGCGGGACGCGCACAGATACGCAGTATTTT
many	TRBV28	TRBJ1-5	NA	13	CASKVQNNQPQHF	TGTGCCAGCAAGGTGCAGAACAATCAGCCCCAGCATTTT
NA	TRBV6-2/TRBV6-3	TRBJ2-2	TRBD2	17	CASSPTSGRRDTGELFF	TGTGCCAGCAGCCCGACTAGCGGGAGAAGGGACACCGGGGAGCTGTTTTTT
many	TRBV5-1	TRBJ2-3	NA	14	CASSLAISTDTQYF	TGCGCCAGCAGCTTGGCGATTAGCACAGATACGCAGTATTTT
many	TRBV3-1	TRBJ2-2	NA	12	CASSLWAGELFF	TGTGCCAGCAGCCTATGGGCCGGGGAGCTGTTTTTT
few	TRBV5-1	TRBJ2-1	NA	16	CASSSSWGSSYNEQFF	TGCGCCAGCAGCTCGAGTTGGGGGAGCTCCTACAATGAGCAGTTCTTC
many	TRBV20-1	TRBJ1-1	TRBD1	14	CSASVTGGYSEAFF	TGCAGTGCTAGTGTGACAGGGGGATACTCTGAAGCTTTCTTT
NA	TRBV24-1	TRBJ2-1	NA	16	CATSGSHRTTYNEQFF	TGTGCCACCAGTGGATCACATAGGACTACCTACAATGAGCAGTTCTTC
many	TRBV5-1	TRBJ2-7	TRBD1	15	CASSLGGQGTYEQYF	TGCGCCAGCAGCTTGGGGGGACAGGGTACCTACGAGCAGTACTTC
NA	TRBV6-4	TRBJ1-1	NA	14	CASSPGGAATEAFF	TGTGCCAGCAGCCCGGGGGGCGCAGCCACTGAAGCTTTCTTT
many	TRBV29-1	TRBJ1-3	TRBD1	13	CSVGQGAGNTIYF	TGCAGCGTTGGACAGGGGGCCGGAAACACCATATATTTT
many	TRBV6-2/TRBV6-3	TRBJ2-1	NA	17	CASSYSRLSGTYNEQFF	TGTGCCAGCAGTTACTCGCGGTTGTCAGGAACCTACAATGAGCAGTTCTTC
many	TRBV5-6	TRBJ1-3	NA	15	CASSLAAVSGNTIYF	TGTGCCAGCAGCTTGGCGGCAGTCTCTGGAAACACCATATATTTT
medium-sized	TRBV19	TRBJ2-3	NA	15	CASTGSSGSTDTQYF	TGTGCCAGTACAGGGTCAAGCGGGAGCACAGATACGCAGTATTTT
many	TRBV12-3/TRBV12-4	TRBJ1-6	TRBD1	15	CASSTTGISDSPLHF	TGTGCCAGCAGTACGACAGGGATAAGTGACTCACCCCTCCACTTT
many	TRBV7-3	TRBJ2-7	NA	13	CASSRGGGDEQYF	TGTGCCAGCTCCAGAGGAGGAGGGGACGAGCAGTACTTC
many	TRBV5-4	TRBJ2-1	NA	17	CASSSDQQVINYNEQFF	TGTGCCAGCAGTTCGGATCAACAGGTAATTAACTACAATGAGCAGTTCTTC
many	TRBV4-2	TRBJ2-7	TRBD1	16	CASSQFPGQGSYEQYF	TGTGCCAGCAGCCAATTTCCGGGACAGGGGTCGTACGAGCAGTACTTC
many	TRBV28	TRBJ2-1	NA	16	CASRTLRESSYNEQFF	TGTGCCAGCAGGACGCTTCGCGAAAGCTCCTACAATGAGCAGTTCTTC
many	TRBV3-1	TRBJ2-1	TRBD2	18	CASSQESTSGTSYNEQFF	TGTGCCAGCAGCCAAGAAAGCACTAGCGGGACTTCCTACAATGAGCAGTTCTTC
many	TRBV5-5	TRBJ2-7	TRBD1	15	CASSLEGTGSDEQYF	TGTGCCAGCAGCTTGGAAGGGACAGGGTCTGACGAGCAGTACTTC
many	TRBV29-1	TRBJ2-4	NA	13	CSVRRQGANIQYF	TGCAGCGTCCGACGCCAAGGGGCAAACATTCAGTACTTC
few	TRBV6-6	TRBJ1-5	NA	13	CASRETVNQPQHF	TGTGCCAGCAGGGAGACAGTCAATCAGCCCCAGCATTTT
few	TRBV10-3	TRBJ2-1	NA	15	CAISRTGGDYNEQFF	TGTGCCATCAGTAGAACAGGGGGGGACTACAATGAGCAGTTCTTC